This paragraph reports one T cell receptor beta chain. Trimming pared 1 base from V and 4 bases from J, leaving 13 bases between. The germline gives CDR1 SGHVS, CDR2 FNYEAQ. This CDR3 spans 15 amino acids. These data are taken from a study of neoadjuvant anti-PD-1 for oral cavity cancer. Study background: Patients without progression got a fourth dose around day 43.

Data came from immunoSEQ multiplex PCR; TCRdb stores just in-frame clones and leaves some out. The data contain roughly 13,000 clones, 50% to 65% of them singletons. The chain carries TRBV7-6 and TRBJ2-5; D might be TRBD2 (6 bases). The receptor comes from a person aged 35-80 years with oral cavity squamous cell carcinoma. Material: tumor tissue, obtained before nivolumab (anti-PD-1) treatment. The CDR3 DNA reads TGTGCCAGCAGCTTAGAGAGGCAGGGAGGAGAGACCCAGTACTTC. Translating gives CASSLERQGGETQYF.